This T cell receptor (beta chain) was captured in a study of blood T cells in healthy people across ages (dated by TCRdb to between 2015 and 2017). Regarding the complete study: In model experiments, template switching captured about one uniquely barcoded TCR beta cDNA molecule for every two T cells. The study measured age-related changes in TCR beta repertoire diversity using deep sequencing normalized with unique cDNA molecular identifiers. The donors were split into four age groups: young (average 16 years), middle-aged (roughly 40), aged (more than 60) and long-lived (roughly 77). To avoid experimental bias, donors of different ages were spread randomly across the sequencing lanes. Using the same blood draw, the study looked at two additional independent replicas of 1 million unique cDNA reads for two donors, one aged 18 to 30 and the other aged 80 or older. General conclusions and limits of the study: Observed TCR beta diversity per million T cells fell roughly linearly with age, and a significant reduction was already apparent by age about 38. Because profiling used bulk unsorted PBMCs, naive and antigen-experienced compartments could not be compared conclusively. Estimates of total diversity based on one million sequenced T cells were considered lower bounds and underestimates. There was a strong correlation between observed TCR beta diversity and the percentage of naive T cells measured by flow cytometry. The long-lived group showed more naive CD4+ T cells, fewer expanded clones and increased TCR diversity than the aged group, suggesting age selection. The CMV infection status of donors was not known, potentially confounding age-related changes in expanded clonotypes.

The 39 donors, aged about 6 to 95 years, were systemically healthy Caucasian individuals from Russia. Approximately 9.3 milliliters of peripheral blood were collected from each donor into EDTA-treated Vacutainer tubes. Ficoll-Paque density-gradient centrifugation was used to isolate PBMCs, with at least 7 million obtained per sample. Trizol reagent was used to extract total RNA from the PBMCs, yielding at least 6 micrograms per sample. For every donor, an aliquot of PBMCs went through flow cytometry to measure the percentages of naive CD45RAhigh/CD27high T cells. This clonotype was observed a handful of times. What this receptor recognizes is not known. No much larger clone exists at a distance of one base, and base qualities are not known. Library preparation used 5' RACE. TCRdb shows the sequencer as Illumina HiSeq 2500. The second PCR ran for roughly 6 to 11 cycles and used a J-beta primer mix along with a sample-barcoded 5' primer. A unique molecular identifier was introduced onto each TCR beta cDNA molecule by a template-switch 5' adaptor carrying 12 random nucleotides. Each sample yielded at least 2.5 million CDR3-containing paired-end reads. All of the RNA was converted into first-strand cDNA using the Mint cDNA synthesis kit, with a TRBC-specific oligonucleotide serving as the primer. Following uracil-DNA glycosylase treatment, all cDNA underwent a first 18-cycle PCR with the universal primers M1SS and BC2_uni_R. The paper's processing steps were these. Each sample was normalized by randomly selecting 1 million high-quality reads, each carrying a distinct molecular identifier. Reads with shared molecular identifiers were discarded instead of being binned into consensus sequences. CDR3 identification, clonotype clustering and error correction used MiTCR with a Q25 quality threshold and the strictest error-elimination algorithm. A nonparametric unseen species model with Euler transformation was used to estimate a lower bound on total TCR beta diversity. TCRdb reran the public reads through fastp at Q25 and MiXCR, keeping productive beta chains. A single entry per CDR3 protein holds the most common genes and DNA from its merged rows. In this record, the V and J calls reflect TCRdb's handling and not the investigators' own analysis. Here the sample has hundreds of thousands of distinct CDR3 sequences; around 43% occur a single time. The ten biggest clones cover around 18% of the sample.

For CDR1 and CDR2, the germline V gene lists SNHLY and FYNNEI. Germline trimming: 5 bases from V, 4 bases from J; junction bases outside gene matches: 8. The CDR3 holds 15 amino acids from the cysteine to the phenylalanine. Solely the CDR3 DNA is kept, with 45 bases framed from the first base. Sequencing was done on a sample of blood. This clonotype was sampled from a man aged 60-69 years in good health. Rearrangement joined TRBV2 to TRBJ1-2, and TRBD1 matches 9 of the central bases. CDR3 reads: CASSPRTGASYGYTF. The nucleotide sequence is TGTGCCAGCAGTCCCCGGACAGGGGCCAGCTATGGCTACACCTTC.